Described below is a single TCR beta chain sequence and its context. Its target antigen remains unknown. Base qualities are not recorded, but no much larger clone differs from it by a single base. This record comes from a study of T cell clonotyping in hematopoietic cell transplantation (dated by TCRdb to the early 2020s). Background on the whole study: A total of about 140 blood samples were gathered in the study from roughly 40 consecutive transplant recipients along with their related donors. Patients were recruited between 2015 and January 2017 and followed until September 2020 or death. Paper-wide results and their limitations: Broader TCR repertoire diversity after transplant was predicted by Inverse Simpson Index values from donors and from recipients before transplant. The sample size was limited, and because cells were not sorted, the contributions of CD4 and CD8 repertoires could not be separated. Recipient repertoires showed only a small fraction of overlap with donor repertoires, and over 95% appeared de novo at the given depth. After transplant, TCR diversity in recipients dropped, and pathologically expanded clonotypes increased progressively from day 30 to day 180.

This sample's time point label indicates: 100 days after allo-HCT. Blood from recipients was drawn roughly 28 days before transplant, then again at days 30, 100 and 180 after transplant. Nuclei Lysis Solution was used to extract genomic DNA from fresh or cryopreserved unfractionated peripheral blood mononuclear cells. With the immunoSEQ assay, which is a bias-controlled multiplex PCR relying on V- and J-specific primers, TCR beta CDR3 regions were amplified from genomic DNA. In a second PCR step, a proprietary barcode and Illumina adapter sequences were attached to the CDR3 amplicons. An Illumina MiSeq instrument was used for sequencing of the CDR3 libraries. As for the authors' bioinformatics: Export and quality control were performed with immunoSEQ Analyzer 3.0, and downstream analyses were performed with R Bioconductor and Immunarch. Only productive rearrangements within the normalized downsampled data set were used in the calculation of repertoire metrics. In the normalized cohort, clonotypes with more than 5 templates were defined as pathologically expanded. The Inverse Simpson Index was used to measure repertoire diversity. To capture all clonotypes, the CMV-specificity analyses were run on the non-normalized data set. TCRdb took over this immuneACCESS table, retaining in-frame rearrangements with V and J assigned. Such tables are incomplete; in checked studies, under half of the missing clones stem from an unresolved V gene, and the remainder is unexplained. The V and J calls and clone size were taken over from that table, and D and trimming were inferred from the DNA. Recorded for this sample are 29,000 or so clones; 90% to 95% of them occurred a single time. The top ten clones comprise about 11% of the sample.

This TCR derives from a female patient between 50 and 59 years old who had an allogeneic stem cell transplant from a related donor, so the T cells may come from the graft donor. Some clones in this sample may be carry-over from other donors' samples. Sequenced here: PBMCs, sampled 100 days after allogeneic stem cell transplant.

The nucleotide sequence is given as TGTGCCAGCAGTTTAGTCCAGGGGGCAGGTAATGAAAAACTGTTTTTT. This translates into CASSLVQGAGNEKLFF. The sequence links TRBV27 to TRBJ1-4, and 8 bases in between align with TRBD1. V is trimmed back by 2 bases and J by 4 bases, and the junction contains 6 bases that no gene match accounts for. The CDR3 measures 16 amino acids from cysteine to phenylalanine. Left in the record is the CDR3 DNA by itself, 48 bases read in frame from the first base. Sequences MNHEY (CDR1) and SMNVEV (CDR2) are obtained from the germline V gene (reference sequence).